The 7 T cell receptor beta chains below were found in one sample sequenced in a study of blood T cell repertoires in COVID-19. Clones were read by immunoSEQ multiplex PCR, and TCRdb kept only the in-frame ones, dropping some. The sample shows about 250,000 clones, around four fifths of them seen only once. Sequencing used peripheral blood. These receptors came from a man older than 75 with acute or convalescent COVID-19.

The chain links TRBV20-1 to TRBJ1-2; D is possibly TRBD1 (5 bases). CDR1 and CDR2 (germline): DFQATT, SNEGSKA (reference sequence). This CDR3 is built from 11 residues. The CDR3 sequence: CRPQGYYGYTF. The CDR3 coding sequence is TGCAGACCTCAGGGATACTATGGCTACACCTTC.

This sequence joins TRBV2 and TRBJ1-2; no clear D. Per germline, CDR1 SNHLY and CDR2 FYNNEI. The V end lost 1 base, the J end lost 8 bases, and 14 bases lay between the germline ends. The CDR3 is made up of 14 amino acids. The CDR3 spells CASSEGWPAGGYTF. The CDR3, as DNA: TGTGCCAGCAGTGAAGGATGGCCGGCGGGAGGCTACACCTTC.

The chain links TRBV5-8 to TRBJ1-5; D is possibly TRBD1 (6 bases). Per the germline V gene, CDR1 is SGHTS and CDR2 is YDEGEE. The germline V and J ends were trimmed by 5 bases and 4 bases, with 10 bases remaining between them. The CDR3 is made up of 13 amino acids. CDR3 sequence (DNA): TGTGCCAGCAGTGGGGGCCAAAATCAGCCCCAGCATTTT. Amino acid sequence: CASSGGQNQPQHF.

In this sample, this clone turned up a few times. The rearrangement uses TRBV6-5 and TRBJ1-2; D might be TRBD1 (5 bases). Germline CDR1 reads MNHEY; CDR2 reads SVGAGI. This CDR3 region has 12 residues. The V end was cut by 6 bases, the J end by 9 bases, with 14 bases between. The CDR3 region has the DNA TGTGCCAGCAGAGCGACAGCTCGGAGCTACACCTTC. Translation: CASRATARSYTF.

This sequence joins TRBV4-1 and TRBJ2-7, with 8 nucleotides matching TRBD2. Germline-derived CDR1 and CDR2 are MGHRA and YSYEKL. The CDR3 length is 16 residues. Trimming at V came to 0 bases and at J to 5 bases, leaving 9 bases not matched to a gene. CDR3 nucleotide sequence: TGCGCCAGCAGCCAAGAGTCCTCTTTTAGCGGGAACGAGCAGTACTTC. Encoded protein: CASSQESSFSGNEQYF.

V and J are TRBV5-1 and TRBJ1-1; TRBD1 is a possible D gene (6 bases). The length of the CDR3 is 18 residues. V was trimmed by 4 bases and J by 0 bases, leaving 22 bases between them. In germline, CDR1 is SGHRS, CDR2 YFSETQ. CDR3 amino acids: CASSIRGQLRFMNTEAFF. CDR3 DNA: TGCGCCAGCAGCATTCGCGGACAGCTACGCTTCATGAACACTGAAGCTTTCTTT.

CDR3 coding DNA: TGTGCCACCAGTGTAAGCAGGGGGCTGAACAATGAGCAGTTCTTC. As protein: CATSVSRGLNNEQFF. The rearrangement uses TRBV24-1 and TRBJ2-1; 8 positions agree with TRBD1. The germline gives CDR1 KGHDR, CDR2 SFDVKD. There are 15 residues in the CDR3. J was trimmed by 5 bases and V by 5 bases; bases with no gene match: 7.